The source of this T cell receptor delta chain is a study of gamma-delta T cells after stem cell transplantation. TCRdb redid the clone calls on the RT-PCR reads with CATT. The data contain thousands of delta-chain clones, around 1.9% of them singletons. This clone was seen ten or more times. Looked up from germline, CDR1 is GEAIGNYY and CDR2 is EKD. Trimming stripped 0 bases from V and 0 bases from J, with 28 bases between. CDR3 length: 20 amino acids. The V call is TRDV2, the J call TRDJ4, with a weak D call TRDD3 (5 bases). Sequencing was done on a sample of gamma-delta T cells. The sequence came from a human donor. It is not recorded whose cells these are; they may come from a transplant donor. The CDR3 region is CACDTADGGEIIRNARPLIF. Here the CDR3 DNA reads TGTGCCTGTGACACCGCCGACGGCGGGGAGATAATTAGGAACGCCAGACCCCTGATCTTT.